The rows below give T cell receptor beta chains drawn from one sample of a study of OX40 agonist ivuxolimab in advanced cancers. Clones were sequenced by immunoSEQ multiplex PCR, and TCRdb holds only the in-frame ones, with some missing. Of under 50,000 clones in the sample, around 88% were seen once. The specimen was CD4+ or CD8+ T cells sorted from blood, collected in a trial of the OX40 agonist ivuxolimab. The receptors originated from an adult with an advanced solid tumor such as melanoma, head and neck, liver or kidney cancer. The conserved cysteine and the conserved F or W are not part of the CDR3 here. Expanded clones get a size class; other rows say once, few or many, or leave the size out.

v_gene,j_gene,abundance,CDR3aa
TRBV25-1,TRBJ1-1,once,ASSDGADSSGTEAF
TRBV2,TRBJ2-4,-,ASQKRGSKNIQY
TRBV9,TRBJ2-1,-,ASSGQQGAPNEQF
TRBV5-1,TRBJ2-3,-,ASSLGPNTDTQY
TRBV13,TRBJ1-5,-,ASSFEGALGNQPQH
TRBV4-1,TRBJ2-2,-,ASSILTSGGDTGELF
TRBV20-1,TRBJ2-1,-,SAFVLGEQF
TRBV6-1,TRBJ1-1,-,ASSGESTEAF
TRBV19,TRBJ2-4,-,ASSPGGTIAKNIQY
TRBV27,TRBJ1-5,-,ASSLSVRYSNQPQH
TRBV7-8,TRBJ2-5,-,ASSLSVGTGGWQTQY
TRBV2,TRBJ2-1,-,ASEGLERNEQF
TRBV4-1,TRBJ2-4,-,ASSQVFPPRAENIQY
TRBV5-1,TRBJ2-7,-,ASSLDSPEQY
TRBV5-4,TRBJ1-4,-,ASTLDRAEKLF
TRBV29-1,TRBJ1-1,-,SVLEGAVRTEAF
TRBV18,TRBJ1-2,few,ASSPMSPGTGDYYGYT
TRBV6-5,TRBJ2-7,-,ASSYSTYSPAYEQY
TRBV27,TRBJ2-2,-,ASSSSGRGRGAV
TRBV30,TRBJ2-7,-,AWSDNYEQY
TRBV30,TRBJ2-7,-,AWRHLGQGVYEQY
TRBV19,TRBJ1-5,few,ASSTTVNQPQH
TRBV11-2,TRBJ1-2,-,ASSLFGLDRGTGYT
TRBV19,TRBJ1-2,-,ASSSGVYGYT
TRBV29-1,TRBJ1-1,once,SVGHIPGGDTEAF
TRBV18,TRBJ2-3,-,ASSPLFDRTGADTQY
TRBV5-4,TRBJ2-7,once,ASSQIWWDKSYEQY
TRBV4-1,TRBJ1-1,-,ASSQAGMNTEAF
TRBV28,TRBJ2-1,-,ASSLVGTSGSIEQF
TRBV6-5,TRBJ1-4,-,ASKETGSPNEKLF
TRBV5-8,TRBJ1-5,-,ASSPVQAVGQPQH
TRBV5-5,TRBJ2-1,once,ASSAFLVAGLEQF
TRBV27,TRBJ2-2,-,ASSLTGWFEELF
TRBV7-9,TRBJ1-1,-,ASSSEGGGMNTEAF
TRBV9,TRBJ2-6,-,ASSGPGTSVDSGANVLT
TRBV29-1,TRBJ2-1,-,SVVGDNEQF
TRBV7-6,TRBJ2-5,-,ASSLTKYQETQY
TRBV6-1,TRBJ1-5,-,ASSESRGNQPQH
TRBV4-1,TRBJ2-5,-,ASSQGMRGTQY
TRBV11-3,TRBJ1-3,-,ASSSWGSRGNTIY
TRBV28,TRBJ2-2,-,ASSPWLGGELF
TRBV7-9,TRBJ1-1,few,ASSLIAGVAF
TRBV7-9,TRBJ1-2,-,ASSRREGGYGYT
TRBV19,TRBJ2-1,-,ASSIGIYNEQF
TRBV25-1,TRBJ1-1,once,ASSEYVGWGTEAF
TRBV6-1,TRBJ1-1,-,ASIDAGSEAF
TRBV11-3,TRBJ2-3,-,ASSPLGGPTDTQY
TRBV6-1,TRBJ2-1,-,ASQRGSNEQF
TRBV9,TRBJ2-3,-,ASSVGQGALQMGQY
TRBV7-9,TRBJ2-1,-,ASSRTDIYEQF